This T cell receptor beta chain is from a study of molecular identifiers for immune sequencing clone quantification. Study information: With replicates, the RNA of about 20,000 or 100,000 naive CD8 cells was split five ways and four were sequenced.

Each CDR3 protein is one row after TCRdb ran MiXCR on the PCR reads. Of 35,000 or so distinct CDR3 sequences in the sample, about 18% were seen once. The CDR3 has 15 residues. V was clipped by 0 bases and J by 4 bases, with 10 bases between them. Germline assignment: CDR1 LGHNA and CDR2 YSLEER. This clonotype was counted at least ten times. The V gene is TRBV4-3, the J gene TRBJ1-5; the D is unclear. Sequencing input: naive CD8+ T cells from blood, with Jurkat cell RNA spiked in. The subset: FACS-sorted CD8+CD4-CCR7+CD45RA+ naive T cells. The receptor was isolated from a human donor in good health. Some libraries in this study had Jurkat cell RNA spiked in. The CDR3: CASSQDLAPNQPQHF. As DNA, the CDR3 is TGCGCCAGCAGCCAAGATCTTGCCCCAAATCAGCCCCAGCATTTT.